Presented here are 23 T cell receptor beta chains from one specimen sequenced in a study of cytomegalovirus exposure and HLA in healthy donors. The PCR ran on 60 Vbeta and 13 Jbeta primers. The repertoire was sequenced with immunoSEQ multiplex PCR; TCRdb's copy has only in-frame clones and lacks some. This table has 150,000 to 200,000 clones, around 77% appearing once. Material for sequencing was PBMCs. The receptors were sampled from a woman aged 25 to 39 in good health and CMV-seropositive.

The gene calls are TRBV6-6 and TRBJ1-4, with TRBD1 identical over 7 bases. This CDR3 is 15 amino acids long. Germline-derived CDR1 and CDR2 are MNHNY and SVGAGI (reference sequence). The V segment lost 7 bases and the J segment 5 bases; nucleotides outside the gene matches: 10. As DNA, the CDR3 is TGTGCCAGCACCTCTCCGACAGGGCAGAATGAAAAACTGTTTTTT. Translation gives CASTSPTGQNEKLFF.

This chain connects TRBV6-1 to TRBJ2-7, with TRBD1 matching over 10 bases. This CDR3 region has 14 residues. V shed 3 bases and J 3 bases; nucleotides not matched to a gene: 2. Germline-derived CDR1 and CDR2 are MNHNS and SASEGT. CDR3 protein: CASSEGQGLYEQYF. Written as DNA, the CDR3 is TGTGCCAGCAGTGAGGGACAGGGGCTCTACGAGCAGTACTTC.

This chain joins TRBV10-3 and TRBJ2-7; 14 bases align to TRBD2. Trimming removed 6 bases from V and 6 bases from J; junction bases left unmatched: 7. This CDR3 is 15 amino acids long. From germline, CDR1 is ENHRY and CDR2 SYGVKD. The CDR3 protein is CAIRKTSGRDGEQYF. The DNA for the CDR3 is TGTGCCATCAGGAAGACTAGCGGGAGGGACGGCGAGCAGTACTTC.

The chain combines TRBV2 with TRBJ1-2; TRBD1 aligns across 10 bases. Germline V CDR1 and CDR2: SNHLY, FYNNEI. The CDR3 length is 13 residues. V shed 4 bases and J 5 bases; nucleotides not matched to a gene: 1. DNA of the CDR3: TGTGCCAGCAGTGGGACAGGGGGATATGGCTACACCTTC. It codes for CASSGTGGYGYTF. The whole variable domain, remainder taken from reference TRBV2 and TRBJ1-2, is EPEVTQTPSHQVTQMGQEVILRCVPISNHLYFYWYRQILGQKVEFLVSFYNNEISEKSEIFDDQFSVERPDGSNFTLKIRSTKLEDSAMYFCASSGTGGYGYTFGSGTRLTVV.

The gene calls are TRBV7-2 and TRBJ2-5, with 12 bases lining up with TRBD1. Near its end, the DNA agrees better with TRBJ2-7, so the J call may be wrong. This CDR3 region has 16 residues. Germline V lookup: CDR1 SGHTA, CDR2 FQGNSA. In nucleotides, the CDR3 is TGTGCCAGCAGCTCGCCCCCGGGACAGGGGGCTGGCGAGCAGTACTTC. It specifies CASSSPPGQGAGEQYF.

This clone was picked up a small number of times. The V and J genes are TRBV30 and TRBJ1-1, with unresolved D. V was clipped by 0 bases and J by 3 bases, with 8 bases between them. The germline V gene has CDR1 GTSNPN and CDR2 SVGIG (reference sequence). The CDR3 is 13 residues long. CDR3 nucleotide sequence: TGTGCCTGGAGTGTACAAGGAGACACTGAAGCTTTCTTT. Translating gives CAWSVQGDTEAFF.

The CDR3 DNA is TGCAGCGTTTGTGGGCGGGCCTACAATGAGCAGTTCTTC. Protein sequence: CSVCGRAYNEQFF. V and J are TRBV29-1 and TRBJ2-1; a possible D gene is TRBD2 (5 bases). The length of the CDR3 is 13 residues. The V end was cut by 5 bases, the J end by 2 bases, with 10 bases between. Germline assignment: CDR1 SQVTM and CDR2 ANQGSEA.

The chain uses TRBV5-1 and TRBJ2-3; possible D gene TRBD1, 5 bases. V lost 2 bases and J lost 5, with 9 bases in between. CDR1 is SGHRS, CDR2 YFSETQ, per germline. The CDR3 covers 13 residues. CDR3 protein: CASSLQDGDTQYF. The CDR3 nucleotides are TGCGCCAGCAGCTTACAGGATGGAGATACGCAGTATTTT.

The rearrangement uses TRBV29-1 and TRBJ2-7, with 7 bases that match TRBD2. CDR3 length: 13 residues. V was pared by 0 bases and J by 9 bases, with 8 bases of the junction left unmatched. Germline CDR1 SQVTM, CDR2 ANQGSEA. The CDR3 sequence: CSVEDTGLRGQYF. The CDR3 coding sequence is TGCAGCGTTGAAGATACGGGACTACGAGGGCAGTACTTC.

CDR3 coding DNA: TGTGCCAGCAGCCTTGGGACAGCTTATAATCAGCCCCAGCATTTT. Translating gives CASSLGTAYNQPQHF. The chain links TRBV4-2 to TRBJ1-5, with TRBD1 matching 7 bases. CDR1 and CDR2 from the germline V gene are LGHNA and YNFKEQ. The CDR3 covers 15 residues. After removal of 4 bases from V and 4 bases from J, the junction contained 7 bases not matched to a gene.

This chain joins TRBV5-1 and TRBJ2-4; 11 bases match TRBD2. Looked up from germline, CDR1 is SGHRS and CDR2 is YFSETQ. The CDR3 has 18 amino acids. V trimming: 0 bases; J trimming: 7 bases; junction bases outside the gene matches: 12. The chain's CDR3 is CASSLVGLAGGPGNIQYF. The DNA of the CDR3 is TGCGCCAGCAGCTTGGTTGGCTTAGCGGGGGGGCCCGGGAACATTCAGTACTTC.

The chain joins TRBV7-9 to TRBJ1-1, with D possibly matching TRBD1 (5 bases). V was cut by 0 bases and J by 4 bases, with 15 bases left in between. CDR1 and CDR2 (germline): SEHNR, FQNEAQ (reference sequence). The CDR3 has 16 residues. This CDR3 reads CASSLAGTGGFTEAFF. In DNA form, the CDR3 reads TGTGCCAGCAGCTTAGCAGGAACAGGTGGATTCACTGAAGCTTTCTTT. Using reference TRBV7-9 and TRBJ1-1 for the parts outside the CDR3, the full variable domain is DTGVSQNPRHKITKRGQNVTFRCDPISEHNRLYWYRQTLGQGPEFLTYFQNEAQLEKSRLLSDRFSAERPKGSFSTLEIQRTEQGDSAMYLCASSLAGTGGFTEAFFGQGTRLTVV.

This clone was picked up a small number of times. V gene TRBV4-1 combines with J gene TRBJ1-2; maybe TRBD1 (5 bases). CDR1 is MGHRA, CDR2 YSYEKL, per germline. Trimming left V 1 base short and J 5 bases short, with 14 bases between. The CDR3 sequence is 15 residues long. CDR3 DNA sequence: TGCGCCAGCAGCCAAGTCCAGACAGCGTCATATGGCTACACCTTC. Residues: CASSQVQTASYGYTF.

This chain uses TRBV9 with TRBJ1-2; D possibly corresponds to TRBD1 (5 bases). The V and J ends lost 4 bases and 7 bases respectively, with 20 bases between them. CDR1 is SGDLS and CDR2 is YYNGEE in the germline V gene. The CDR3 runs to 15 residues. The CDR3 DNA is TGTGCCAGCAGCCAGCGCCAGGGAAGGGTTGGTGGCTACACCTTC. This encodes CASSQRQGRVGGYTF.

The chain links TRBV5-1 to TRBJ2-7, with 7 bases lining up with TRBD2. Trimming cost V 0 bases and J 0 bases; bases outside gene matches: 9. CDR3 length: 17 residues. Germline CDR1 SGHRS, CDR2 YFSETQ. CDR3 in DNA: TGCGCCAGCAGCTTGGTCTTGCTAGCGGAGAGCTCCTACGAGCAGTACTTC. Its protein product is CASSLVLLAESSYEQYF. The full variable domain, with the rest looked up from reference TRBV5-1 and TRBJ2-7, is KAGVTQTPRYLIKTRGQQVTLSCSPISGHRSVSWYQQTPGQGLQFLFEYFSETQRNKGNFPGRFSGRQFSNSRSEMNVSTLELGDSALYLCASSLVLLAESSYEQYFGPGTRLTVT.

The V call is TRBV5-1, the J call TRBJ2-3, with 7 bases aligning to TRBD2. The CDR3 contains 14 residues. Germline V gene sequence: CDR1 SGHRS, CDR2 YFSETQ. The ends lost 5 bases at V and 5 bases at J; junction bases unmatched: 8. The CDR3 DNA reads TGCGCCAGCAGTTCTGGACTAGTCGGAGATACGCAGTATTTT. Amino acid sequence: CASSSGLVGDTQYF.

V is TRBV10-3 and J is TRBJ2-7; 13 nucleotides align to TRBD2. In germline, CDR1 is ENHRY, CDR2 SYGVKD. CDR3 length equals 14 residues. Trimming cost V 10 bases and J 7 bases; bases outside gene matches: 10. CDR3 region: CATATGTSGMEQYF. DNA of the CDR3: TGTGCCACCGCGACCGGGACTAGCGGGATGGAGCAGTACTTC.

The chain couples TRBV25-1 to TRBJ1-2, with TRBD1 matching 7 bases. V lost 3 bases and J lost 4; bases outside the gene matches: 11. This CDR3 contains 16 residues. Per the germline V gene, CDR1 is MGHDK and CDR2 is SYGVNS. CDR3 in DNA: TGTGCCAGCAGTGACTCTACTACAGGGGAGTCCTATGGCTACACCTTC. Residues: CASSDSTTGESYGYTF.

The chain employs TRBV4-3 and TRBJ2-3; 9 positions match TRBD2. CDR3 length equals 15 residues. V lost 3 bases, J lost 4 bases, and 5 bases stayed unmatched. Germline V gene lookup returns CDR1 LGHNA and CDR2 YSLEER. CDR3 sequence (DNA): TGCGCCAGCAGCCAGGGAGCGGGGGGACCAGATACGCAGTATTTT. The encoded protein is CASSQGAGGPDTQYF.

This clone was observed a handful of times. In DNA, the CDR3 is TGTGCCAGCAGGTGGCCGTTCGGGGAGCTGTTTTTT. Protein product: CASRWPFGELFF. The chain carries TRBV6-1 and TRBJ2-2; unclear D gene. There are 12 residues in the CDR3. The germline V gene has CDR1 MNHNS and CDR2 SASEGT. Trimming shortened V by 6 bases and J by 7 bases, and 9 bases separated the two germline ends.

This clone was seen more than once but under ten times. CDR3 DNA: TGTGCCAGCAGCCCCGTAGGGGTACCTGGAAACACCATATATTTT. The encoded protein is CASSPVGVPGNTIYF. The chain joins TRBV6-5 to TRBJ1-3; D is perhaps TRBD1 (5 bases). The CDR3 spans 15 residues. Trimming cost V 6 bases and J 2 bases, with 14 bases left between them. The germline V gene has CDR1 MNHEY and CDR2 SVGAGI.

A few counts support this clone. The V call is TRBV4-3, the J call TRBJ2-7, with 8 bases matching TRBD2. The CDR3 totals 16 residues. Germline V gene lookup returns CDR1 LGHNA and CDR2 YSLEER. Germline trimming cut 1 base from V and 3 bases from J; bases unmatched to any gene: 8. As DNA, the CDR3 is TGCGCCAGCAGCCAAGGTGGACTAGCAGATGGCTACGAGCAGTACTTC. This sequence encodes CASSQGGLADGYEQYF.

A few counts support this clone. This specimen includes other DNA sequences encoding the same CDR3. CDR3 coding DNA: TGTGCCAGCAGCCCCGGACAGGGGAATTCACCCCTCCACTTT. Amino acid sequence: CASSPGQGNSPLHF. The chain links TRBV5-6 to TRBJ1-6; 9 nucleotides line up with TRBD1. The CDR3 loop spans 14 amino acids. V lost 4 bases and J lost 7; bases outside the gene matches: 3. The germline gives CDR1 SGHDT, CDR2 YYEEEE.